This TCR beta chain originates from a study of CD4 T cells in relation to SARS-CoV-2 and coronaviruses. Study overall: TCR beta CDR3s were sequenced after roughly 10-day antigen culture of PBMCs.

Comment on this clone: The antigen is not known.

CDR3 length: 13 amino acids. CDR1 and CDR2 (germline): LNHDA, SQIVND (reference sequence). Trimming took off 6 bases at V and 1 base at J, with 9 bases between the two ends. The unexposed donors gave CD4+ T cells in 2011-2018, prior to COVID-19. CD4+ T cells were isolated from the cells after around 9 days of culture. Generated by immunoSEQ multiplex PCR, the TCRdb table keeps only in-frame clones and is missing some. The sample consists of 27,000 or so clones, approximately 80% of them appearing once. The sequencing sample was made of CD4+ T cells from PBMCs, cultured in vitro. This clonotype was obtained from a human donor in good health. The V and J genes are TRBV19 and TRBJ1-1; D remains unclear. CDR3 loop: CASRLSENTEAFF. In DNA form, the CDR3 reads TGTGCCAGTAGGTTGTCAGAGAACACTGAAGCTTTCTTT.